This T cell receptor beta chain comes out of a study of shared clonotypes between healthy human individuals. The germline CDR1 and CDR2 sequences are SGHRS and YFSETQ. V lost 0 bases to trimming and J lost 4 bases, with 19 bases between them. The CDR3 contains 17 residues. Researchers divided each subset's genomic DNA evenly across several immunoSEQ plates. Produced via immunoSEQ multiplex PCR; TCRdb's table is partial and in-frame only. Here the sample spans approximately 940,000 clones, over 75% being singletons. This clone was counted once. The antigen is not known. Findings and caveats of the study: Sampling used blood alone; tissue repertoires probably differ.

The chain links TRBV5-1 to TRBJ2-5; D remains unclear. What was sequenced was memory CD4+ T cells sorted from blood. The subset denotes: CD45RA-negative fraction. The source of this sequence is a man younger than 30 in good health. CDR3 DNA sequence: TGCGCCAGCAGCTTGGGAGGTCTAGTTTCGATCGGAGAGACCCAGTACTTC. This gives the protein CASSLGGLVSIGETQYF.